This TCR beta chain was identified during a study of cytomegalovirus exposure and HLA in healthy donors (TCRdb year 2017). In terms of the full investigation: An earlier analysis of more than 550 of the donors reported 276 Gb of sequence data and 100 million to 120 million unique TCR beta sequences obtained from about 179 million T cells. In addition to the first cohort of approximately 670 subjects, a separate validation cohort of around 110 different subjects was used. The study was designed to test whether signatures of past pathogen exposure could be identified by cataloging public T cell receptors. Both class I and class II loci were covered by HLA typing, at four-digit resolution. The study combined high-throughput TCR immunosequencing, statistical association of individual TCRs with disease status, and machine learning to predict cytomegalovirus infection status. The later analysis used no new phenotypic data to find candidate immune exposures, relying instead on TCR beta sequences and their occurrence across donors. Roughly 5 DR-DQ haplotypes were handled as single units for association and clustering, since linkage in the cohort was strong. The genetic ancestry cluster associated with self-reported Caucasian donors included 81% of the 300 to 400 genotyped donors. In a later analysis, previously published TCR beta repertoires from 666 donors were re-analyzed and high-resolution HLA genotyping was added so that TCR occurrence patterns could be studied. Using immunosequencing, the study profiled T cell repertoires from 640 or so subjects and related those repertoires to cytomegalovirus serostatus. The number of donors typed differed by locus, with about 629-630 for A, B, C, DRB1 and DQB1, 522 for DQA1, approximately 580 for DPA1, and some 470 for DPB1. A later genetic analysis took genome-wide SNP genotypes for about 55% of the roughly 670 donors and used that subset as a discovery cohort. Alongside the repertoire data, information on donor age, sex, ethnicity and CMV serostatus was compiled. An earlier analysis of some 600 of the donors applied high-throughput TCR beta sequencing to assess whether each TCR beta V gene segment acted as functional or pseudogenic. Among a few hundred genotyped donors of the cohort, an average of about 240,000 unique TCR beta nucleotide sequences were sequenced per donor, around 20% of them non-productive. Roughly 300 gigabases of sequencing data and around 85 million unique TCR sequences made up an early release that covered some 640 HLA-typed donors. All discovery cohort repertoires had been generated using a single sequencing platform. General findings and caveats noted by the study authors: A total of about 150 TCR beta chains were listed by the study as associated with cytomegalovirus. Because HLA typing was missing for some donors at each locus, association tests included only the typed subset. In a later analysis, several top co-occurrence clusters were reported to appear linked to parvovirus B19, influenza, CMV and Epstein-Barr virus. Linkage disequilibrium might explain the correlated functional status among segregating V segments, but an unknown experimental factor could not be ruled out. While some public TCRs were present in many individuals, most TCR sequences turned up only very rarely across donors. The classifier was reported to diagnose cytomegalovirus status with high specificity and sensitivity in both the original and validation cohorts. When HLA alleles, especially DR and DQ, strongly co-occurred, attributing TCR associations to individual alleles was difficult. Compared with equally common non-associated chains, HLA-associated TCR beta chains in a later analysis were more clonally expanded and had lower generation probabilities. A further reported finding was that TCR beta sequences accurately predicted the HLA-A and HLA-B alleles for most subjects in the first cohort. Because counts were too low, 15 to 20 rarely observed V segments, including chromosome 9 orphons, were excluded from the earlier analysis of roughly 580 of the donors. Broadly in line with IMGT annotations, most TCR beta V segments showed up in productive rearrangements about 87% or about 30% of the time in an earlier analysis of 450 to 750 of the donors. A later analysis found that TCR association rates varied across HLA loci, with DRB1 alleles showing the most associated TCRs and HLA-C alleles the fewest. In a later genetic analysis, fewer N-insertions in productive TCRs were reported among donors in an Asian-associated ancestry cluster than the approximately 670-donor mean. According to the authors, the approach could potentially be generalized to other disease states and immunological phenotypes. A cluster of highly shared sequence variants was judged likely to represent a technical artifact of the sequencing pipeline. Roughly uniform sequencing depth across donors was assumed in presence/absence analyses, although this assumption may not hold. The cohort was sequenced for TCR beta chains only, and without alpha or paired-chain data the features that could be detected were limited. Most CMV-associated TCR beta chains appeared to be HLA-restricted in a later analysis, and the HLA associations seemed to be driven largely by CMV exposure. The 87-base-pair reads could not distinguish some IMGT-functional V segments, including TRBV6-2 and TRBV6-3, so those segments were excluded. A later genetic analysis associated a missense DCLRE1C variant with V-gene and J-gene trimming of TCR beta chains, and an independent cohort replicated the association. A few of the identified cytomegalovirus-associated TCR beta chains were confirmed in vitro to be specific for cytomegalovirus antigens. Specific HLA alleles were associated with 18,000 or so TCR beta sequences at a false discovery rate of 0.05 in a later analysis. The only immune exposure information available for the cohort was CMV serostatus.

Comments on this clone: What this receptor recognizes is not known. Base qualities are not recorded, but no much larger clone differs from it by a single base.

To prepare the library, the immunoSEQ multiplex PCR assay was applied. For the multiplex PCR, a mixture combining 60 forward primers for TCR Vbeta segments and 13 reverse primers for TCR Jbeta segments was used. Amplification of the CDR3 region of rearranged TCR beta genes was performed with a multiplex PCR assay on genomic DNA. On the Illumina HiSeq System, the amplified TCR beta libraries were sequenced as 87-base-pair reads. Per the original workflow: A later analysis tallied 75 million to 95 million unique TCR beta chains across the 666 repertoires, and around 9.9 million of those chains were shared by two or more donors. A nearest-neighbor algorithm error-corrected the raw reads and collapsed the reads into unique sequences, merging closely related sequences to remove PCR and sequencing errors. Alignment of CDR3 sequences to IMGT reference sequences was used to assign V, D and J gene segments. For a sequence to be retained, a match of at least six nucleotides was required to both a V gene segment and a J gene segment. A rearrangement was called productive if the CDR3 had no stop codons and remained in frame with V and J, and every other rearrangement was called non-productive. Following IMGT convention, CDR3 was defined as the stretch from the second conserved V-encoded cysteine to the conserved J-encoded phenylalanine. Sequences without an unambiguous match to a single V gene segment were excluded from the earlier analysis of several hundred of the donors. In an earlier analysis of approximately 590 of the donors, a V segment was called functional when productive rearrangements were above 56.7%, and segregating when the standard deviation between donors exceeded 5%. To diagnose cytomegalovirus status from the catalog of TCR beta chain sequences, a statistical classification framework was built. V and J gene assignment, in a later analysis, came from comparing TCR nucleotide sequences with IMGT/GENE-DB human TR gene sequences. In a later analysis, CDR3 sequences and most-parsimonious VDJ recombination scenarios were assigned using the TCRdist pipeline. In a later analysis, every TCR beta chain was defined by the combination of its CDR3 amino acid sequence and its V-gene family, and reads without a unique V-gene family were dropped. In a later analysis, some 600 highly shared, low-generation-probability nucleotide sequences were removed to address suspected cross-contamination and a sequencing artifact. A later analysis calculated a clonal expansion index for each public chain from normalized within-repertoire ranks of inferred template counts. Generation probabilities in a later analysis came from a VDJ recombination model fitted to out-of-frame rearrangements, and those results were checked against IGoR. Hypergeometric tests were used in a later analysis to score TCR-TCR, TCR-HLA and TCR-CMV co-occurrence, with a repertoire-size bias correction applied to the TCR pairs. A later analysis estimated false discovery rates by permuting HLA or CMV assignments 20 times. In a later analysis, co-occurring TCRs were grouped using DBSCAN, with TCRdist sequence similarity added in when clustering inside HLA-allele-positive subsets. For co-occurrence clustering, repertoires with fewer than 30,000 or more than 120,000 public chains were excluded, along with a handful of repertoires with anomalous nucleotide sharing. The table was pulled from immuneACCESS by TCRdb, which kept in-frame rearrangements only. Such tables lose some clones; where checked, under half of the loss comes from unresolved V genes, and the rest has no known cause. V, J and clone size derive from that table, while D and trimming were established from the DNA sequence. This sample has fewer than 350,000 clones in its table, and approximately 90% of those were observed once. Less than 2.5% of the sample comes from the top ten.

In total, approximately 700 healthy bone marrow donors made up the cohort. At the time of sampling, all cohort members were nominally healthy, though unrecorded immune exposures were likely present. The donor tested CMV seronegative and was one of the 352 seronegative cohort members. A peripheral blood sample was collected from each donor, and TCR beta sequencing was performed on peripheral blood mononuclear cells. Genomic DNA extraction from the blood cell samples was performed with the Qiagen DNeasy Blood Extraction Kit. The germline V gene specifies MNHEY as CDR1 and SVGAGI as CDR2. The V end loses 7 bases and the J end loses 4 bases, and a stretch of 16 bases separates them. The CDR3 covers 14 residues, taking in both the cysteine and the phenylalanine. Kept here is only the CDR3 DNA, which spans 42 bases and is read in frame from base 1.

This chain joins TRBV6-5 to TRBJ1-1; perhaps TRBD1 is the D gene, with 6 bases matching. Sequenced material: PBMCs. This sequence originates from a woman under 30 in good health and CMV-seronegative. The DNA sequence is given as TGTGCCAGCACCACGGGAGGGGGGCGCACTGAAGCTTTCTTT. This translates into CASTTGGGRTEAFF.